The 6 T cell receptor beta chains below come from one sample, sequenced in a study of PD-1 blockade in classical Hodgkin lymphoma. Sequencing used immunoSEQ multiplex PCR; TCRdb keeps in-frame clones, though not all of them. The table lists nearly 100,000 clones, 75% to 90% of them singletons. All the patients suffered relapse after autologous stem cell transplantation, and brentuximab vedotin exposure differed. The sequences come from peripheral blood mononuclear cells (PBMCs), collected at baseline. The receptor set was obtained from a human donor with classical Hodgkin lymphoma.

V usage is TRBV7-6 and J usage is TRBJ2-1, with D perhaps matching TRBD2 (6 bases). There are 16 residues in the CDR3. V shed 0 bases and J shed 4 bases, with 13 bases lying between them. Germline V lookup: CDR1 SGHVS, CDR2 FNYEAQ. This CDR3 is CASSLAGGAQYNEQFF. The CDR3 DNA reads TGTGCCAGCAGCTTAGCGGGAGGAGCTCAATACAATGAGCAGTTCTTC.

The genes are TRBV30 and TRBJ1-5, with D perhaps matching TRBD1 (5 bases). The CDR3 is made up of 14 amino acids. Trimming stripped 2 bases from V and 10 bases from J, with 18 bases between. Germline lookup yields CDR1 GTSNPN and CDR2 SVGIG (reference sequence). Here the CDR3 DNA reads TGTGCCTGGAGTCCAGACAGCACCTTGCGCCCCCAGCATTTT. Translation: CAWSPDSTLRPQHF.

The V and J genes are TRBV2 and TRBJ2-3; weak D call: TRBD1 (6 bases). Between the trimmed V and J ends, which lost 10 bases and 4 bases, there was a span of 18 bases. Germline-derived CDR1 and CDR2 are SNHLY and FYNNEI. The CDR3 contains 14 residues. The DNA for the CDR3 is TGTGCCACGAGTCAGCAGGGGAAAGCAGATACGCAGTATTTT. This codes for CATSQQGKADTQYF.

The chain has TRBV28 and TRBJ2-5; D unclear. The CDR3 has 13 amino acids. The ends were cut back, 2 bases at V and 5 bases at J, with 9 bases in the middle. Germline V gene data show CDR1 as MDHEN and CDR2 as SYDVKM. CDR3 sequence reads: CASSLAARETQYF. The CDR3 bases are TGTGCCAGCAGTTTAGCAGCGCGGGAGACCCAGTACTTC.

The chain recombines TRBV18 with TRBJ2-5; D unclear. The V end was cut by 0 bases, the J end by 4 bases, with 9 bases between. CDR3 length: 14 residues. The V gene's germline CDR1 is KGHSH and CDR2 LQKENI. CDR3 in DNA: TGTGCCAGCTCACCACCAAATCCTCGAGAGACCCAGTACTTC. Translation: CASSPPNPRETQYF.

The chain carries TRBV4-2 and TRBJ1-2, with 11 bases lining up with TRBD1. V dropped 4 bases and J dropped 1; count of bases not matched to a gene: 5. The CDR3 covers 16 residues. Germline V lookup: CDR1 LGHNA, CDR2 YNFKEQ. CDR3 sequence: CASSLPGTGGNYGYTF. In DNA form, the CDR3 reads TGTGCCAGCAGCCTTCCCGGGACAGGGGGTAACTATGGCTACACCTTC.